This T cell receptor beta chain appears in the sequencing data of a study of CD8 T cells in Susac syndrome. Trimming left V 0 bases short and J 3 bases short, with 12 bases between. CDR1 is LGHDT, CDR2 YNNKEL, per germline (reference sequence). This CDR3 region has 15 residues. The study sequenced TCR beta in blood CD8+ and CD4+ T cells. In Susac syndrome patients, recently defined diagnostic criteria for definite or probable disease were met. The CD8+ and CD4+ T cells were isolated magnetically using a negative isolation approach, whereas the TEMRA cells were enriched by FACS. RNA was extracted with the RNeasy kit, and a quantity of 0.5 to 1 ug was reverse transcribed using random hexamers. Coverage of TCR beta CDR3 amplification by immunoSEQ multiplex PCR extended to 54 Vbeta and 13 Jbeta. TCRdb recomputed calls from the immunoSEQ multiplex PCR reads with MiXCR, one row per CDR3 protein. This table has some 94,000 distinct CDR3 sequences, roughly 94% appearing once.

The receptor's source is a human donor with Susac syndrome. The chain carries TRBV3-1 and TRBJ2-7, with D unresolved. The sample comprised CD4+ T cells from PBMCs. CDR3 in amino acids: CASSQDGSLHYEQYF. The CDR3 DNA reads TGTGCCAGCAGCCAAGATGGCTCGTTACACTACGAGCAGTACTTC.